The T cell receptor beta chain under discussion was sequenced for a study of blood T cell repertoires in COVID-19. The wider study: Sites across the United States, Italy and Spain contributed samples from acute and convalescent COVID-19. Nucleic acid was either cDNA or gDNA, and it came from T cells, B-cell-depleted T cells, or PBMCs.

Germline CDR1 LGHDT, CDR2 YNNKEL (reference sequence). V lost 8 bases, J lost 2 bases, and 2 bases stayed unmatched. The CDR3 consists of 13 residues. Per the original methods: Amplified reference gene primers provided the basis for estimating nucleated cell counts. The method was immunoSEQ multiplex PCR; TCRdb's version includes in-frame clones alone and lacks a portion of them. That table furnishes V, J and clone size, whereas the DNA furnished D and trimming. The sample lists about 70,000 clones, roughly 82% occurring once. The rearrangement links TRBV3-1 (or the pseudogene TRBV3-2) to TRBJ1-2; 10 positions agree with TRBD1. The source is a woman older than 75 with active or convalescent COVID-19. Sequencing was carried out using peripheral blood. The CDR3 is CASRDRGNYGYTF. The DNA of the CDR3 is TGTGCCAGCCGGGACAGGGGCAACTATGGCTACACCTTC.